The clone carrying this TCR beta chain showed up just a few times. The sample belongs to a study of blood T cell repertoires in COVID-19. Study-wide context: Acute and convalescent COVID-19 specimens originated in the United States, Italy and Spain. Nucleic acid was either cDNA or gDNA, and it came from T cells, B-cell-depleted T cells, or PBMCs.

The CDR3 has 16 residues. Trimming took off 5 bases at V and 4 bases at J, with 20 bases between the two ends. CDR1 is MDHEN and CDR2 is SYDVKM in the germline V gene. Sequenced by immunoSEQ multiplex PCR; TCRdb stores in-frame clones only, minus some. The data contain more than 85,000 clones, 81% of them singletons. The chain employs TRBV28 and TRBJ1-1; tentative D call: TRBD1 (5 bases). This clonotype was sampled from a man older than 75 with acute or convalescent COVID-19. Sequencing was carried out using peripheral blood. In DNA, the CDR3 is TGTGCCAGCAGTCTTTACGGGGGTTTTCCCCGCACTGAAGCTTTCTTT. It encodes CASSLYGGFPRTEAFF.